These 8 T cell receptor beta chains share one sample of origin, sequenced in a study of shared clonotypes between healthy human individuals. Data came from immunoSEQ multiplex PCR; TCRdb stores just in-frame clones and leaves some out. This sample has approximately 97,000 clones, with roughly 69% found just once. Material: memory CD8+ T cells sorted from blood. Subset denoted: CD45RO+ cells pooled with CCR7-negative TemRA cells. These receptors came from a man in his thirties or forties in good health.

J is TRBJ2-2 and V is TRBV27; D gene unclear. The length of the CDR3 is 13 residues. Germline V lookup: CDR1 MNHEY, CDR2 SMNVEV (reference sequence). V was cut by 5 bases and J by 3 bases, with 7 bases left in between. The CDR3 is CASSPYYTGELFF. CDR3 coding DNA: TGTGCCAGCAGTCCCTATTACACCGGGGAGCTGTTTTTT.

The chain couples TRBV25-1 to TRBJ2-5; 9 bases align to TRBD2. Germline V CDR1 and CDR2: MGHDK, SYGVNS. V dropped 2 bases and J dropped 5; count of bases not matched to a gene: 3. The CDR3 sequence is 14 residues long. The DNA of the CDR3 is TGTGCCAGCAGTGAAGGCGGGAGGGGGGAGACCCAGTACTTC. This translates into CASSEGGRGETQYF.

The V and J genes are TRBV25-1 and TRBJ2-7, with D perhaps matching TRBD1 (8 bases). The CDR3 extends over 14 amino acids. Trimming shortened V by 6 bases and J by 3 bases, and 15 bases separated the two germline ends. Looked up from germline, CDR1 is MGHDK and CDR2 is SYGVNS. CDR3 loop: CASRTDREGYEQYF. The CDR3 region has the DNA TGTGCCAGCAGGACGGACAGGGAGGGCTACGAGCAGTACTTC.

A remark on this clone: The sample carries other DNA sequences with the same CDR3. This chain joins TRBV27 and TRBJ2-6; D is ambiguous. Germline V lookup: CDR1 MNHEY, CDR2 SMNVEV (reference sequence). Trimming took off 0 bases at V and 2 bases at J, with 2 bases between the two ends. CDR3 size: 14 residues. CDR3 loop: CASSLSPGANVLTF. The CDR3 DNA is TGTGCCAGCAGTTTATCCCCTGGGGCCAACGTCCTGACTTTC. Based on the CDR3 plus reference TRBV27 and TRBJ2-6, the full variable domain is EAQVTQNPRYLITVTGKKLTVTCSQNMNHEYMSWYRQDPGLGLRQIYYSMNVEVTDKGDVPEGYKVSRKEKRNFPLILESPSPNQTSLYFCASSLSPGANVLTFGAGSRLTVL.

The chain recombines TRBV5-1 with TRBJ2-7; no clear D gene. In germline, CDR1 is SGHRS, CDR2 YFSETQ. This CDR3 contains 14 residues. Trimming shortened V by 2 bases and J by 2 bases, and 11 bases separated the two germline ends. Here the CDR3 DNA reads TGCGCCAGCAGCTTCATAGGGTTGACCTACGAGCAGTACTTC. As protein: CASSFIGLTYEQYF.

Written as DNA, the CDR3 is TGTGCCAGCAGTAAGGACTACCAACTCTACGAGCAGTACTTC. Its protein product is CASSKDYQLYEQYF. V is TRBV6-5 and J is TRBJ2-7; D is possibly TRBD2 (6 bases). There are 14 residues in the CDR3. V lost 5 bases and J 3 bases, leaving 14 bases between the germline ends. The germline V gene encodes CDR1 MNHEY and CDR2 SVGAGI.

The chain couples TRBV4-1 to TRBJ2-5; D might be TRBD2 (5 bases). Trimming cost V 2 bases and J 5 bases, with 12 bases left between them. Germline CDR1 is MGHRA and CDR2 is YSYEKL. This CDR3 region has 14 residues. CDR3 coding DNA: TGCGCCAGCAGCCAACACGGACTGGCGGAGACCCAGTACTTC. As protein: CASSQHGLAETQYF.

This clone was found a few times. A much larger clone lies one base from this, so it may be a read error. The rearrangement joins TRBV7-7 to TRBJ2-4, with D possibly being TRBD2 (7 bases). V was cut by 5 bases and J by 8 bases, with 16 bases left in between. The CDR3 sequence is 14 residues long. Per the germline V gene, CDR1 is SSHAT and CDR2 is FNYEAQ (reference sequence). For the CDR3, the DNA is TGTGCCAGCAGCCAGGGGCTGGGGGGGGACATTCAGTACTTC. This translates into CASSQGLGGDIQYF. The full variable domain, with the rest looked up from reference TRBV7-7 and TRBJ2-4, is GAGVSQSPRYKVTKRGQDVTLRCDPISSHATLYWYQQALGQGPEFLTYFNYEAQPDKSGLPSDRFSAERPEGSISTLTIQRTEQRDSAMYRCASSQGLGGDIQYFGAGTRLSVL.